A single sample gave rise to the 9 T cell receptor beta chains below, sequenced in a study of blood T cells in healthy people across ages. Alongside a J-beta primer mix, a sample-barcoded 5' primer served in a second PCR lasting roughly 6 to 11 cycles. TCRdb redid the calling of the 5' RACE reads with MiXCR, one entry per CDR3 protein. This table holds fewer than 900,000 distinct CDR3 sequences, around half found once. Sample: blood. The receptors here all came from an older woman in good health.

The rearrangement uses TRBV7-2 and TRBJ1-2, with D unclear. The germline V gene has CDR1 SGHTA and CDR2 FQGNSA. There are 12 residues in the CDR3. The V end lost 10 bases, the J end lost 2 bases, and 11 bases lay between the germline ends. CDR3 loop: CANGALNYGYTF. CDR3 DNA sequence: TGTGCCAATGGAGCCCTCAACTATGGCTACACCTTC.

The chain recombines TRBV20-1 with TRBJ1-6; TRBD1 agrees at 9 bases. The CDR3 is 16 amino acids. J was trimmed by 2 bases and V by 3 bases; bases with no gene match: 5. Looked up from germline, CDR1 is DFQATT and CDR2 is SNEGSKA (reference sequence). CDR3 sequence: CSARITGGTYNSPLHF. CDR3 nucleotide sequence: TGCAGTGCTAGGATTACAGGGGGCACCTATAATTCACCCCTCCACTTT.

CDR3 sequence: CASSLEGPLWNEQFF. The CDR3 DNA follows: TGTGCCAGCAGCTTGGAAGGGCCGTTGTGGAATGAGCAGTTCTTC. The gene calls are TRBV5-4 and TRBJ2-1; D gene ambiguous. Germline V gene sequence: CDR1 SGHNT, CDR2 YYREEE (reference sequence). CDR3 length: 15 residues. V was clipped by 0 bases and J by 7 bases, with 14 bases between them. The whole variable domain, filled in from reference TRBV5-4 and TRBJ2-1, reads ETGVTQSPTHLIKTRGQQVTLRCSSQSGHNTVSWYQQALGQGPQFIFQYYREEENGRGNFPPRFSGLQFPNYSSELNVNALELDDSALYLCASSLEGPLWNEQFFGPGTRLTVL.

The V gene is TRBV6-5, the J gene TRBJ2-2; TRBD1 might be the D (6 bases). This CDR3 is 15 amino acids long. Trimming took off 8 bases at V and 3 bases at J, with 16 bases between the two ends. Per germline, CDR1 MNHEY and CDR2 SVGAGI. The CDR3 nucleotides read TGTGCCAGCTTGAGTGGGACACCAGACACCGGGGAGCTGTTTTTT. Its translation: CASLSGTPDTGELFF.

CDR3 protein: CAISLGQGSTGELFF. The DNA of the CDR3 is TGTGCCATCAGTTTGGGACAGGGTTCGACCGGGGAGCTGTTTTTT. This sequence joins TRBV10-3 and TRBJ2-2; 9 bases are a match to TRBD1. CDR1 ENHRY and CDR2 SYGVKD come from the germline V gene. The CDR3 loop spans 15 amino acids. After removal of 5 bases from V and 5 bases from J, the junction contained 6 bases not matched to a gene.

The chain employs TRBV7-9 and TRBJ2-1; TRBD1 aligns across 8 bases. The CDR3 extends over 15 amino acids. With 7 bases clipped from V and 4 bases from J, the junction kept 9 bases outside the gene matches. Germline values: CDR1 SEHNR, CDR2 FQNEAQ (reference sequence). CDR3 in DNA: TGTGCCAGCAACCCCCGGACAGGGATTTACAATGAGCAGTTCTTC. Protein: CASNPRTGIYNEQFF. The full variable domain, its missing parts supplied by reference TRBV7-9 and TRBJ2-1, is DTGVSQNPRHKITKRGQNVTFRCDPISEHNRLYWYRQTLGQGPEFLTYFQNEAQLEKSRLLSDRFSAERPKGSFSTLEIQRTEQGDSAMYLCASNPRTGIYNEQFFGPGTRLTVL.

The CDR3, as DNA: TGCAGTGCTAGGGCACAGGGGGTAGCTTTCTTT. This gives the protein CSARAQGVAFF. The gene calls are TRBV20-1 and TRBJ1-1, with TRBD1 identical over 8 bases. CDR1 and CDR2 (germline): DFQATT, SNEGSKA (reference sequence). The CDR3 is made up of 11 amino acids. Germline trimming cut 3 bases from V and 10 bases from J; bases unmatched to any gene: 4.

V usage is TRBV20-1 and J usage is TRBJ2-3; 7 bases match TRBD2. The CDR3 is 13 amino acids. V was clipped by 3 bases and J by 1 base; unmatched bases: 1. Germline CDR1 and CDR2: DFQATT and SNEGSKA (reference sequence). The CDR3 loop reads CSASGRRTDTQYF. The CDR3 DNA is TGCAGTGCTAGCGGGAGGCGCACAGATACGCAGTATTTT.

The CDR3 spells CSANPLRQRPYEQYF. CDR3 nucleotides: TGCAGTGCTAACCCCTTGAGACAGAGACCCTACGAGCAGTACTTC. The chain uses TRBV20-1 and TRBJ2-7, with D possibly TRBD1 on 5 matching bases. The CDR3 totals 15 residues. Per the germline V gene, CDR1 is DFQATT and CDR2 is SNEGSKA (reference sequence). V shed 4 bases and J shed 2 bases, with 18 bases lying between them.